The 19 T cell receptor beta chains below all came from one sample that was sequenced in a study of cytomegalovirus exposure and HLA in healthy donors. The PCR employed 60 Vbeta primers together with 13 Jbeta primers. The protocol was immunoSEQ multiplex PCR, while the TCRdb copy is restricted to in-frame clones and leaves out a portion. Of 150,000 to 200,000 clones in the sample, 84% were seen once. The sample taken for sequencing was PBMCs. These receptor sequences come from a boy between 2 and 15 years old in good health and CMV-seronegative.

This chain joins TRBV5-1 and TRBJ2-5; TRBD2 agrees at 15 bases. J was trimmed by 5 bases and V by 4 bases; bases with no gene match: 12. The CDR3 spans 18 residues. Germline CDR1 reads SGHRS; CDR2 reads YFSETQ. The DNA of the CDR3 is TGCGCCAGCAGCCCTGTACTGGGACTAGCGGGAGGCGTGGAGACCCAGTACTTC. It is translated as CASSPVLGLAGGVETQYF.

This chain joins TRBV19 and TRBJ2-4, with a possible D match to TRBD1 (5 bases). The CDR3 loop spans 15 amino acids. Germline V gives CDR1 LNHDA, CDR2 SQIVND (reference sequence). The V and J ends lost 3 bases and 1 base respectively, with 10 bases between them. CDR3 amino acids: CASSILPGAKNIQYF. CDR3 sequence (DNA): TGTGCCAGTAGTATTTTGCCAGGGGCCAAAAACATTCAGTACTTC.

The chain couples TRBV6-5 to TRBJ2-5, with 8 bases fitting TRBD1. The assigned J gene may be wrong: the sequence end matches TRBJ2-7 better. Per germline, CDR1 MNHEY and CDR2 SVGAGI. The CDR3 spans 15 residues. CDR3 residues: CASSYGQGRHYEQYF. CDR3 bases: TGTGCCAGCAGTTACGGACAGGGTCGTCACTACGAGCAGTACTTC.

V gene TRBV5-4 combines with J gene TRBJ2-5; D is undetermined. V was trimmed by 4 bases and J by 2 bases, leaving 15 bases between them. CDR1 and CDR2 from the germline V gene are SGHNT and YYREEE (reference sequence). The CDR3 runs 15 residues. CDR3 loop: CASSPNAQAQETQYF. The CDR3 coding sequence is TGTGCCAGCAGCCCCAACGCGCAGGCACAAGAGACCCAGTACTTC.

The rearrangement joins TRBV28 to TRBJ1-5; D not certain. There are 15 residues in the CDR3. Germline V gene sequence: CDR1 MDHEN, CDR2 SYDVKM. V dropped 3 bases and J dropped 6 bases, with 15 bases sitting between them. The CDR3 region is CASSFPPATVQPQHF. The CDR3 nucleotides read TGTGCCAGCAGTTTCCCCCCCGCTACGGTTCAGCCCCAGCATTTT.

The table lists this clone with a count of one. The chain recombines TRBV30 with TRBJ1-2, with D possibly TRBD1 on 6 matching bases. The CDR3 length is 16 residues. With 0 bases removed from V and 2 bases from J, the gap between germline ends came to 16 bases. The germline CDR1 and CDR2 sequences are GTSNPN and SVGIG (reference sequence). The CDR3 is CAWSVIRRQENYGYTF. CDR3 DNA sequence: TGTGCCTGGAGTGTGATCAGGAGACAGGAGAACTATGGCTACACCTTC.

The V gene is TRBV29-1, the J gene TRBJ2-5; tentative D call: TRBD1 (5 bases). V gave up 3 bases and J gave up 4 bases, with 9 bases separating them. CDR3 length equals 12 residues. Germline CDR1 and CDR2: SQVTM and ANQGSEA. CDR3 DNA: TGCAGCGTTGACCGCCAGGGAGAGACCCAGTACTTC. Translation: CSVDRQGETQYF. Full variable domain (rest looked up from reference TRBV29-1 and TRBJ2-5): SAVISQKPSRDICQRGTSLTIQCQVDSQVTMMFWYRQQPGQSLTLIATANQGSEATYESGFVIDKFPISRPNLTFSTLTVSNMSPEDSSIYLCSVDRQGETQYFGPGTRLLVL.

V gene TRBV5-1 combines with J gene TRBJ2-7; TRBD1 agrees at 8 bases. V trimming: 4 bases; J trimming: 6 bases; junction bases outside the gene matches: 9. CDR3 length equals 14 residues. Germline CDR1 and CDR2: SGHRS and YFSETQ. The CDR3: CASSATGGGGEQYF. In nucleotides, the CDR3 is TGCGCCAGCAGCGCTACAGGGGGTGGGGGCGAGCAGTACTTC.

This chain links TRBV27 with TRBJ2-7; unclear D gene. CDR3 length equals 14 residues. The V end was cut by 1 base, the J end by 0 bases, with 7 bases between. Germline assignment: CDR1 MNHEY and CDR2 SMNVEV (reference sequence). The CDR3, as DNA: TGTGCCAGCAGTTTATACAGAGACTCCTACGAGCAGTACTTC. Residues: CASSLYRDSYEQYF.

The chain recombines TRBV28 with TRBJ2-5; 8 nucleotides agree with TRBD2. CDR1 is MDHEN, CDR2 SYDVKM, per germline. The J segment lost 7 bases and the V segment lost 6 bases, leaving 10 bases of the junction unmatched. There are 14 residues in the CDR3. CDR3 nucleotides: TGTGCCAGCAGCGTAATAGCGGGATCGGTGACCCAGTACTTC. Residues: CASSVIAGSVTQYF.

The chain joins TRBV7-9 to TRBJ1-1; 8 bases are shared with TRBD1. This CDR3 is built from 15 residues. Germline CDR1 is SEHNR and CDR2 is FQNEAQ (reference sequence). V dropped 5 bases and J dropped 3; count of bases not matched to a gene: 8. The CDR3 region is CASSPRTGWYTEAFF. CDR3 bases: TGTGCCAGCAGCCCGAGGACAGGGTGGTACACTGAAGCTTTCTTT.

Remarks on this clone: The junction differs from germline at one of its ends, possibly a read error. CDR3 sequence: CASSTGGRYEQYF. The CDR3 bases are TGTGCCAGCAGTACAGGGGGGAGGTACGAGCAGTACTTT. This sequence joins TRBV5-6 and TRBJ2-7; 8 bases map to TRBD1. CDR3 length equals 13 residues. Germline V gene sequence: CDR1 SGHDT, CDR2 YYEEEE.

The chain is built from TRBV30 and TRBJ2-1; TRBD2 is a possible D gene (6 bases). Germline V gives CDR1 GTSNPN, CDR2 SVGIG (reference sequence). The V and J ends lost 2 bases and 10 bases respectively, with 9 bases between them. The CDR3 loop spans 11 amino acids. The CDR3 bases are TGTGCCTGGAGTCCGGGAGCCGAGCAGTTCTTC. Protein: CAWSPGAEQFF.

This rearrangement joins TRBV6-5 to TRBJ1-2; D is undetermined. V was shortened by 6 bases and J by 6 bases, with 11 bases between the two germline ends. The CDR3 has 12 residues. Germline CDR1 and CDR2: MNHEY and SVGAGI. This CDR3 reads CASRKFPDGYTF. The CDR3 bases are TGTGCCAGCAGGAAGTTTCCGGATGGCTACACCTTC.

A remark on this clone: One end of the junction does not line up with germline, which may come from a read error. This chain links TRBV6-5 with TRBJ1-2; weak D call: TRBD1 (5 bases). Per the germline V gene, CDR1 is MNHEY and CDR2 is SVGAGI. The CDR3 runs to 14 residues. CDR3 nucleotides: TGTGCCAGCACTGCCAGGGAGGGGTTCTATGACTACACCTTC. Amino acids: CASTAREGFYDYTF.

The rearrangement uses TRBV6-6 and TRBJ1-5; tentative D call: TRBD1 (6 bases). This CDR3 comprises 16 residues. V dropped 5 bases and J dropped 3 bases, with 17 bases sitting between them. From germline, CDR1 is MNHNY and CDR2 SVGAGI (reference sequence). CDR3 protein: CASSPAGAVINQPQHF. CDR3 in DNA: TGTGCCAGCAGTCCGGCGGGGGCTGTTATCAATCAGCCCCAGCATTTT.

V usage is TRBV30 and J usage is TRBJ2-5, with 10 bases that match TRBD1. The end of the DNA aligns better with TRBJ2-7, so the J call may be wrong. Germline CDR1 is GTSNPN and CDR2 is SVGIG (reference sequence). The CDR3 is 14 amino acids. The chain's CDR3 is CAWSPGQGYHEQYF. The CDR3 DNA reads TGTGCCTGGAGCCCGGGACAGGGGTACCACGAGCAGTACTTC.

This clone has just a few counts. J is TRBJ1-4 and V is TRBV14, with 7 bases that match TRBD1. This CDR3 contains 17 residues. V shed 4 bases and J 0 bases; nucleotides not matched to a gene: 8. Germline V lookup: CDR1 SGHDN, CDR2 FVKESK. CDR3 region: CASSRGQTFATNEKLFF. The DNA for the CDR3 is TGTGCCAGCAGCCGGGGACAGACCTTTGCAACTAATGAAAAACTGTTTTTT.

V usage is TRBV13 and J usage is TRBJ2-1; 7 nucleotides line up with TRBD2. V shed 5 bases, J shed 5 bases, and the junction held 3 bases outside the gene matches. Germline CDR1 PRHDT, CDR2 FYEKMQ (reference sequence). The length of the CDR3 is 13 residues. The CDR3 sequence: CASSPTSDNEQFF. DNA for the CDR3: TGTGCCAGCAGCCCCACTAGCGACAATGAGCAGTTCTTC.